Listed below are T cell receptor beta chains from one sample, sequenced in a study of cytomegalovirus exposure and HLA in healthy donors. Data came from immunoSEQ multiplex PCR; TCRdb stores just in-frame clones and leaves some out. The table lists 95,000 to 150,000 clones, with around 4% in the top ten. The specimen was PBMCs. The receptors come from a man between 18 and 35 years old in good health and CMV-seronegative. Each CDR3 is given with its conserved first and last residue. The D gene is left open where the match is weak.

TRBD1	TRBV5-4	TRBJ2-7	TGTGCCAGCAGCTCGGGACAGGGTAGGCTCGAGCAGTACTTC	CASSSGQGRLEQYF
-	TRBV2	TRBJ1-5	TGTGCCAGCAGTGACAGGCCTGGCAATCAGCCCCAGCATTTT	CASSDRPGNQPQHF
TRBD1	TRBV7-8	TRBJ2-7	TGTGCCAGCAGCTTAGCGAGGGACAGATTCTACGAGCAGTACTTC	CASSLARDRFYEQYF
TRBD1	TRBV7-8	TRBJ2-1	TGTGCCAGCAGCTTAAGTAGGGACAGGGTGAATGAGCAGTTCTTC	CASSLSRDRVNEQFF
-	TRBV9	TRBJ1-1	TGTGCCAGCAGTCAGGGGACCTACACTGAAGCTTTCTTT	CASSQGTYTEAFF
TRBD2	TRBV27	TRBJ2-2	TGTGCCAGCAGTTGGGGACTAGCGGGAGCCGGGGAGCTGTTTTTT	CASSWGLAGAGELFF
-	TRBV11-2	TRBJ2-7	TGTGCCAGCAGCTTAACATGGCAGGCCCCCTACGAGCAGTACTTC	CASSLTWQAPYEQYF
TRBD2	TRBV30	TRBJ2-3	TGTGCCTGCTTAGCGGGGTACACAGATACGCAGTATTTT	CACLAGYTDTQYF
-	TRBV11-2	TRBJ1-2	TGTGCCAGCAGCCCCGGAGTGGGGGCGTGGGGCTACACCTTC	CASSPGVGAWGYTF
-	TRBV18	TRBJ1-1	TGTGCCAGCTCAATGGACAGAGCGAACACTGAAGCTTTCTTT	CASSMDRANTEAFF
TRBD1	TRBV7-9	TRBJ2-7	TGTGCCAGCAGCTTGGGGACAGGGGGCAGCTACGAGCAGTACTTC	CASSLGTGGSYEQYF
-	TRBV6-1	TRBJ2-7	TGTGCCAGCAGTGAAACCCAGAACGAGCAGTACTTC	CASSETQNEQYF
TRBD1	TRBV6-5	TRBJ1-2	TGTGCCGCTACCGGGACAGGGACCCCTAACTATGGCTACACCTTC	CAATGTGTPNYGYTF
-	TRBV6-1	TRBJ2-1	TGTGCCAGCAGCCACAAATATCAAAATGAGCAGTTCTTC	CASSHKYQNEQFF
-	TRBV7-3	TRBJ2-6	TGTGCCAGCAGCTTAAAGGCAGGGTGGGCCGGGGCCAACGTCCTGACTTTC	CASSLKAGWAGANVLTF
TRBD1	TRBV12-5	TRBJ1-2	TGTGCTAGTGGTTTGGTACTGAGGGGGCAAAGAGAACCTGGCTACACCTTC	CASGLVLRGQREPGYTF
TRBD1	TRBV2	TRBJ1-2	TGTGCCAGCAGTGAAGGAGCAGGGGGCGACTATGGCTACACCTTC	CASSEGAGGDYGYTF
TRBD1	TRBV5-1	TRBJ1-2	TGCGCCAGCAGCCCCGACAGGGTGCAGGGCTACACCTTC	CASSPDRVQGYTF
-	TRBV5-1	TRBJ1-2	TGCGCCAGCAGCTTTACTCAAAGTTTGGATGGCTACACCTTC	CASSFTQSLDGYTF
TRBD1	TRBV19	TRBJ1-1	TGTGCCAGTAGTATCTTGGACAGGGTAGAGAACACTGAAGCTTTCTTT	CASSILDRVENTEAFF
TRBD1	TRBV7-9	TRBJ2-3	TGTGCCAGCAGCTCCTTGGACAGGAAAGCAGATACGCAGTATTTT	CASSSLDRKADTQYF
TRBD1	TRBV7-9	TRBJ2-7	TGTGCCAGCAGCTTTGGGACAGACTACGAGCAGTACTTC	CASSFGTDYEQYF
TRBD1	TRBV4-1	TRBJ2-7	TGCGCCAGCAGCCCGACGGGACAGGGGAAAGAGCAGTACTTC	CASSPTGQGKEQYF
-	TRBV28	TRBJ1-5	TGTGCCAGCAGTTTAGGCAGCCTAGGACAGCCCCAGCATTTT	CASSLGSLGQPQHF
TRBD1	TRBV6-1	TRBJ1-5	TGTGCCAGCAGCCCCCGGGACAGGAGGAATCAGCCCCAGCATTTT	CASSPRDRRNQPQHF
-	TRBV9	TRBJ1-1	TGTGCCAGCAGCGTAAGAGGGTCCACTGAAGCTTTCTTT	CASSVRGSTEAFF
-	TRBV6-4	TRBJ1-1	TGTGCCAGCAGTGTCACAGTAAACACTGAAGCTTTCTTT	CASSVTVNTEAFF
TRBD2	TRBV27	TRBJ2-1	TGTGCCAGCAGTTCGAAACTAGCGGGAGTTGATGAGCAGTTCTTC	CASSSKLAGVDEQFF
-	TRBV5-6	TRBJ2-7	TGTGCCAGCAGCTATATTTCCTACGAGCAGTACTTC	CASSYISYEQYF
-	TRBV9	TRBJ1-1	TGTGCCAGCAGCGTAGCTACTGAAGCTTTCTTT	CASSVATEAFF
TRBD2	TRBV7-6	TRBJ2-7	TGTGCCAGCAGCTTTATGGGGGGGATGGGTAACTACGAGCAGTACTTC	CASSFMGGMGNYEQYF
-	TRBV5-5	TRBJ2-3	TGTGCCAGCAGCCCCCAGCACAGATTTTACACAGATACGCAGTATTTT	CASSPQHRFYTDTQYF
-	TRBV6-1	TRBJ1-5	TGTGCCAGCAGTGTAAGACAGGTCGGGGTTAGCAATCAGCCCCAGCATTTT	CASSVRQVGVSNQPQHF
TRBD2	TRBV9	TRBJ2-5	TGTGCCAGCAGCCTTAGCGGGGGGGCATGGGAGACCCAGTACTTC	CASSLSGGAWETQYF
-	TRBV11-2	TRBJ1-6	TGTGCCAGCAGCCCCTCGAGGGATGGTAATTCACCCCTCCACTTT	CASSPSRDGNSPLHF
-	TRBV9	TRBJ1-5	TGTGCCAGCAGCGTAGCCGGGAGTGGGACCCTAATTCTATCCCAGCATTTT	CASSVAGSGTLILSQHF
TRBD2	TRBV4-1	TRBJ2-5	TGCGCCAGCAGCCAGACTAGCGGGGGGACCCCCGAGACCCAGTACTTC	CASSQTSGGTPETQYF
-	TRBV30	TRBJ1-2	TGTGCCTGGAGGAGGGGGATTAACTATGGCTACACCTTC	CAWRRGINYGYTF
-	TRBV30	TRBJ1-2	TGTGCCTGGAGTGTACAGGCAGGGGCGGGCGGCTACACCTTC	CAWSVQAGAGGYTF
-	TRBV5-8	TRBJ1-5	TGTGCCAGCAGCTCCGCCGGGAGGGAATTTCAGCCCCAGCATTTT	CASSSAGREFQPQHF
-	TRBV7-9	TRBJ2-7	TGTGCCAGCAGCCCACGGGACACCTACTACGAGCAGTACTTC	CASSPRDTYYEQYF
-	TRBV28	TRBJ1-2	TGTGCCAGCACCCCGGGAAGGGCTGGCTACACCTTC	CASTPGRAGYTF
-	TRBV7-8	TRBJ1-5	TGTGCCAGCAGCTTAAATGGGGTGGGGGGTGGACGCAATCAGCCCCAGCATTTT	CASSLNGVGGGRNQPQHF
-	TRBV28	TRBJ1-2	TGTGCCAGCAGTTCAGGCCCGACCTTCTATGGCTACACCTTC	CASSSGPTFYGYTF
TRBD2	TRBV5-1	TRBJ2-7	TGCGCCAGCAGCTCCGGACTAGCGGGACCCCTGGGGGAGCAGTACTTC	CASSSGLAGPLGEQYF
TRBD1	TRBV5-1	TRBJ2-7	TGCGCCAGCAGCTCCAATTTCGACAGGGTCTACGAGCAGTACTTC	CASSSNFDRVYEQYF
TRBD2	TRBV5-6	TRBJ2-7	TGTGCCAGCAGCTCCGGACTAGCGAGCGTCTACGAGCAGTACTTC	CASSSGLASVYEQYF
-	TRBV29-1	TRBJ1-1	TGCAGCGTGGTAAACCAGGGGCCTAGAGCTTTCTTT	CSVVNQGPRAFF
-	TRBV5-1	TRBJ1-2	TGCGCCAGCAGCTTCAGGGCTCCTAACTATGGCTACACCTTC	CASSFRAPNYGYTF
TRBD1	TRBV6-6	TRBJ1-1	TGTGCCAGCAGTTCCTCGACAGGGCGCACTGAAGCTTTCTTT	CASSSSTGRTEAFF
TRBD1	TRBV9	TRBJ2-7	TGTGCCAGCAGCGTCCGGGACAGGCACCCCCTGAGCGAGCAGTACTTC	CASSVRDRHPLSEQYF
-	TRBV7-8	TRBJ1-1	TGTGCCAGCAGCTTGACAGGCGGCGTTGGCACTGAAGCTTTCTTT	CASSLTGGVGTEAFF
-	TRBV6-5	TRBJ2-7	TGTGCCAGCAGGCCCCCGGGTTCCTACGAGCAGTACTTC	CASRPPGSYEQYF
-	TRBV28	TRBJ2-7	TGTGCCAGCAGTTTAACCGGGTGGGGGGCCTACGAGCAGTACTTC	CASSLTGWGAYEQYF
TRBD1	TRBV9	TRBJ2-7	TGTGCCAGCAGCGTAGCGGACAGGGCCTATTACGAGCAGTACTTC	CASSVADRAYYEQYF
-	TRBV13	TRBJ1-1	TGTGCCAGCAGCCGGGGGGACACTGAAGCTTTCTTT	CASSRGDTEAFF
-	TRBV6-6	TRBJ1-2	TGTGCCAGCACCGGACCGGGAGATGGCTACACCTTC	CASTGPGDGYTF